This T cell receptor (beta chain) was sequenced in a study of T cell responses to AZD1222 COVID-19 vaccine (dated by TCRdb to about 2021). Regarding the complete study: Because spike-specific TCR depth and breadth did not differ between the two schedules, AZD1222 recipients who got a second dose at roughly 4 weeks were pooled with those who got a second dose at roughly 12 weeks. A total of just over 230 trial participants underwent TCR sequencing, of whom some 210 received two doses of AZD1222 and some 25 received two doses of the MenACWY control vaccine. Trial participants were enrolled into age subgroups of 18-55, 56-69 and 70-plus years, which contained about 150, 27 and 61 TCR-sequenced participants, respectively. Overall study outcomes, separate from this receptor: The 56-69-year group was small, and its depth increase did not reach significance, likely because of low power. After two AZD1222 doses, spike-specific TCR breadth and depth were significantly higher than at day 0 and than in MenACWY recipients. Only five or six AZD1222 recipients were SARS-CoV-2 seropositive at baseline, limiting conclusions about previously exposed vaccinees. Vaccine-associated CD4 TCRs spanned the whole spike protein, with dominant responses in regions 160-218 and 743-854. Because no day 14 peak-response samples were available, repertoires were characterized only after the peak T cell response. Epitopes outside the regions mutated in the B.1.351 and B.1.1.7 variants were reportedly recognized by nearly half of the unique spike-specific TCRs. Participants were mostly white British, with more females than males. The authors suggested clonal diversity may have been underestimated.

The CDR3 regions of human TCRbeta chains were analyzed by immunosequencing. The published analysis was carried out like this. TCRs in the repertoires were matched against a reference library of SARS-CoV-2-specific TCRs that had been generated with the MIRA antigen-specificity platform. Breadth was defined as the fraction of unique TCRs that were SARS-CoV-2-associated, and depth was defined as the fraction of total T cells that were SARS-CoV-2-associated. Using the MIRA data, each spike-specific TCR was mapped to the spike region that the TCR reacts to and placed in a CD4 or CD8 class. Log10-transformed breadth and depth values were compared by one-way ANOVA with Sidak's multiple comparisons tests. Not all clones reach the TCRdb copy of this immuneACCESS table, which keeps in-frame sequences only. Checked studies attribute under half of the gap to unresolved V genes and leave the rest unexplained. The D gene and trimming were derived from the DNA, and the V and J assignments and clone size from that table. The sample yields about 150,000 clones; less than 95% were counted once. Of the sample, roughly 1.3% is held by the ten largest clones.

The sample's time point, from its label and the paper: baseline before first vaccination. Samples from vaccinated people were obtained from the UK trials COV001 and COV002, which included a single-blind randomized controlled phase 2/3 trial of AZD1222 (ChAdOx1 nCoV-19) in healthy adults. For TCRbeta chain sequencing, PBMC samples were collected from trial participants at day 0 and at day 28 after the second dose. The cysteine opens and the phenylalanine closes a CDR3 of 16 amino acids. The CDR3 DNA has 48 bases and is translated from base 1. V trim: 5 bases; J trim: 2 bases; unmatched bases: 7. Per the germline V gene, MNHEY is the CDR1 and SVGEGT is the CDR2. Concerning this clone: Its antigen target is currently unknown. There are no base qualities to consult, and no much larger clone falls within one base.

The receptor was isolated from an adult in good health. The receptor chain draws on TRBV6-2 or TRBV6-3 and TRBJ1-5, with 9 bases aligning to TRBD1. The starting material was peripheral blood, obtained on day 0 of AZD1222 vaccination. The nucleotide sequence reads TGTGCCAGCAGTCAAACGGGACAGGGAGGCAATCAGCCCCAGCATTTT. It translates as CASSQTGQGGNQPQHF.